These T cell receptor beta chains were read from a single sample in a study of post-analysis software for immune sequencing data. TCRdb ran MiXCR on the PCR reads and lists one entry per CDR3 protein. The table has a few hundred thousand distinct CDR3 sequences, over 35% seen once. The specimen was blood. These TCRs come from a girl between 5 and 17 years old with multiple sclerosis. The CDR3 runs from the conserved cysteine through the conserved F or W. The D gene is left open where the match is weak. The size entry is marked missing in some rows and otherwise reads once, few, many or a size class.

v_gene: TRBV18; j_gene: TRBJ1-5; d_gene: -; abundance: -; CDR3aa: CASSPRTDQPQHF; CDR3nt: TGTGCCAGCTCACCAAGGACCGATCAGCCCCAGCATTTT
v_gene: TRBV5-5; j_gene: TRBJ2-3; d_gene: TRBD1; abundance: -; CDR3aa: CASSAQGAGDTQYF; CDR3nt: TGTGCCAGCAGCGCACAGGGGGCGGGAGATACGCAGTATTTT
v_gene: TRBV5-6; j_gene: TRBJ2-7; d_gene: -; abundance: few; CDR3aa: CASKDGAYEQYF; CDR3nt: TGTGCCAGCAAGGACGGAGCCTACGAGCAGTACTTC
v_gene: TRBV2; j_gene: TRBJ2-7; d_gene: -; abundance: -; CDR3aa: CASIGGRADEYEQYF; CDR3nt: TGTGCCAGCATTGGGGGACGGGCTGATGAATACGAGCAGTACTTC
v_gene: TRBV4-1; j_gene: TRBJ2-7; d_gene: -; abundance: -; CDR3aa: CASSQVWGPTYEQYF; CDR3nt: TGCGCCAGCAGCCAAGTATGGGGGCCCACCTACGAGCAGTACTTC
v_gene: TRBV13; j_gene: TRBJ2-1; d_gene: TRBD2; abundance: -; CDR3aa: CASSPRTSGRGSEQFF; CDR3nt: TGTGCCAGCAGCCCCCGGACTAGCGGGAGGGGATCTGAGCAGTTCTTC
v_gene: TRBV9; j_gene: TRBJ2-2; d_gene: TRBD2; abundance: few; CDR3aa: CASSVLNSGSGGELFF; CDR3nt: TGTGCCAGCAGCGTACTAAATAGCGGGAGCGGCGGGGAGCTGTTTTTT
v_gene: TRBV7-2; j_gene: TRBJ2-1; d_gene: TRBD2; abundance: -; CDR3aa: CAGSFSGGLEQFF; CDR3nt: TGTGCCGGCAGCTTTAGCGGGGGCCTGGAGCAGTTCTTC
v_gene: TRBV3-1; j_gene: TRBJ2-7; d_gene: -; abundance: -; CDR3aa: CASSQGDWEQYF; CDR3nt: TGTGCCAGCAGCCAAGGGGATTGGGAGCAGTACTTC
v_gene: TRBV12-3/TRBV12-4; j_gene: TRBJ2-5; d_gene: TRBD2; abundance: -; CDR3aa: CASSFTSGGETQYF; CDR3nt: TGTGCCAGCAGTTTTACCAGCGGGGGAGAGACCCAGTACTTC
v_gene: TRBV28; j_gene: TRBJ2-7; d_gene: -; abundance: -; CDR3aa: CASSFVRPPSYEQYF; CDR3nt: TGTGCCAGCAGTTTTGTCAGACCTCCCTCCTACGAGCAGTACTTC
v_gene: TRBV24-1; j_gene: TRBJ2-1; d_gene: TRBD2; abundance: -; CDR3aa: CATEGRLAGAPYNEQFF; CDR3nt: TGTGCCACCGAGGGTCGACTAGCGGGAGCGCCCTACAATGAGCAGTTCTTC
v_gene: TRBV7-3; j_gene: TRBJ2-3; d_gene: -; abundance: -; CDR3aa: CASSRDATDTQYF; CDR3nt: TGTGCCAGCAGCCGGGACGCCACAGATACGCAGTATTTT
v_gene: TRBV18; j_gene: TRBJ2-7; d_gene: -; abundance: -; CDR3aa: CASSPMGGVAAYEQYF; CDR3nt: TGTGCCAGCTCACCCATGGGGGGCGTGGCAGCCTACGAGCAGTACTTC
v_gene: TRBV6-2/TRBV6-3; j_gene: TRBJ1-5; d_gene: TRBD1; abundance: few; CDR3aa: CASSDGQGVQPQHF; CDR3nt: TGTGCCAGCAGCGACGGACAGGGCGTTCAGCCCCAGCATTTT
v_gene: TRBV4-1; j_gene: TRBJ2-1; d_gene: TRBD2; abundance: -; CDR3aa: CASSRGLAENNEQFF; CDR3nt: TGCGCCAGCAGCCGGGGACTAGCGGAAAACAATGAGCAGTTCTTC
v_gene: TRBV20-1; j_gene: TRBJ2-7; d_gene: -; abundance: few; CDR3aa: CSARSGAFFEQYF; CDR3nt: TGCAGTGCTAGGTCGGGGGCCTTCTTCGAGCAGTACTTC
v_gene: TRBV14; j_gene: TRBJ1-4; d_gene: -; abundance: -; CDR3aa: CASSQIVGATNEKLFF; CDR3nt: TGTGCCAGCAGCCAAATTGTGGGTGCAACTAATGAAAAACTGTTTTTT
v_gene: TRBV5-1; j_gene: TRBJ1-2; d_gene: TRBD1; abundance: -; CDR3aa: CASSWDRISGYTF; CDR3nt: TGCGCCAGCAGCTGGGACAGGATCAGTGGCTACACCTTC
v_gene: TRBV5-1; j_gene: TRBJ2-3; d_gene: -; abundance: -; CDR3aa: CASSTTPVSGRDTQYF; CDR3nt: TGCGCCAGCAGCACCACGCCGGTCTCAGGACGCGATACGCAGTATTTT